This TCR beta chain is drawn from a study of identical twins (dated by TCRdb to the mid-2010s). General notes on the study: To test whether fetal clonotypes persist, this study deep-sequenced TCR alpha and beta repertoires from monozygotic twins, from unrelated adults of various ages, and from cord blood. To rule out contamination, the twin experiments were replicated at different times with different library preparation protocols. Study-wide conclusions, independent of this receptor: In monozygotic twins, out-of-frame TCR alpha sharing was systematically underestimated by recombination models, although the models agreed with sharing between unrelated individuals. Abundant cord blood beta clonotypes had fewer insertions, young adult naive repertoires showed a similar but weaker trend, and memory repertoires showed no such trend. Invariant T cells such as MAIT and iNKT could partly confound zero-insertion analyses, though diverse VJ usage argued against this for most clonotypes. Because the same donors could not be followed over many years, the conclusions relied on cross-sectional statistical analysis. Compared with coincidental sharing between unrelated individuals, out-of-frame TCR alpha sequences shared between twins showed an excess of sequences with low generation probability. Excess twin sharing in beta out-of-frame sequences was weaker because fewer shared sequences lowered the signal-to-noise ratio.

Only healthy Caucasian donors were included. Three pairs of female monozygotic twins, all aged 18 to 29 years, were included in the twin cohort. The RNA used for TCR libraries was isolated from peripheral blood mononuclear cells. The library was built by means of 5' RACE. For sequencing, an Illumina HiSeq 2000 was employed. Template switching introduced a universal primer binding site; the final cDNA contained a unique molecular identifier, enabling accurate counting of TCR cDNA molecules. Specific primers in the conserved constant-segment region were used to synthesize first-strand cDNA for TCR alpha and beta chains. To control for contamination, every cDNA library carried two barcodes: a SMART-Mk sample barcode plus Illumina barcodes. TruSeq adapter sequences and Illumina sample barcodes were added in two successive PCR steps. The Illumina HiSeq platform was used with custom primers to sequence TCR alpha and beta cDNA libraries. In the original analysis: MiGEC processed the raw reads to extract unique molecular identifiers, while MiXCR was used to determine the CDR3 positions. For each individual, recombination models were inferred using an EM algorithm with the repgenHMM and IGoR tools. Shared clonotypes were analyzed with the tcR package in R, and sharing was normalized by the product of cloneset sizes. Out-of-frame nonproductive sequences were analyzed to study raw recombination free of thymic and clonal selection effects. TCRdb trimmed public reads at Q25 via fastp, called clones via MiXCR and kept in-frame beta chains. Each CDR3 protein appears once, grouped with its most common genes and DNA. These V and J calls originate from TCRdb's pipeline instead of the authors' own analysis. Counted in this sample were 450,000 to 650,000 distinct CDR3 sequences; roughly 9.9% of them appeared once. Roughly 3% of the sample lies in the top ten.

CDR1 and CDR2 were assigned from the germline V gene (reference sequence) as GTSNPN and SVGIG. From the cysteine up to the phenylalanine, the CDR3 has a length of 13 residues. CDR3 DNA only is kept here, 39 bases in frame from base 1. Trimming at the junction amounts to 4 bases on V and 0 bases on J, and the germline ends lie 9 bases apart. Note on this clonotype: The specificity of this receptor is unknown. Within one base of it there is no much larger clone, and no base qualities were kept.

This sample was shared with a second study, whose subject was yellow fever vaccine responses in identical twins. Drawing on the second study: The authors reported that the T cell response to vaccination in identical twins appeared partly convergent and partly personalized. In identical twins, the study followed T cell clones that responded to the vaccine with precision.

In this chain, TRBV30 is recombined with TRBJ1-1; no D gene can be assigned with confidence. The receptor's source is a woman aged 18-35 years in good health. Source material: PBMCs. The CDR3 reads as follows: CAWNGVMNTEAFF. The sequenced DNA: TGTGCCTGGAATGGAGTTATGAACACTGAAGCTTTCTTT.